The 19 T cell receptor beta chains in this list originate from one sample, sequenced in a study of T cells expressing NK-cell markers. TCRdb re-called the 5' RACE reads and catalogs CDR3 proteins one per entry, DNA excluded. Recorded for this sample: 150,000 to 170,000 distinct CDR3 sequences. Input material: blood T cells: a sorted CD56 or NKG2C T cell subset, CD4+ or CD8+ T cells, or bulk PBMC T cells (not recorded which). Receptors originate from a woman aged 45-59 years in good health.

CDR3: CASSRTSGVFNEQFF. The genes are TRBV7-9 and TRBJ2-1; TCRdb names TRBD2, which stays unverified in the absence of DNA. The length of the CDR3 is 15 residues. Germline V gives CDR1 SEHNR, CDR2 FQNEAQ (reference sequence).

The rearrangement links TRBV28 to TRBJ1-4; no DNA is available, so the TRBD1 call from TCRdb remains unchecked. The CDR3 has 15 amino acids. Germline CDR1 is MDHEN and CDR2 is SYDVKM. The CDR3 here is CASIPGISTNEKLFF.

The chain links TRBV10-3 to TRBJ1-5. Germline lookup yields CDR1 ENHRY and CDR2 SYGVKD. This CDR3 comprises 14 residues. This CDR3 reads CAISESDGSQPQHF.

V is TRBV21-1 and J is TRBJ2-7; TCRdb proposes TRBD1, but this gene call is untestable without DNA. TRBV21-1 is designated a pseudogene. CDR3 length: 19 amino acids. The CDR3 is CASSKVVGRRHPRGYEQYF.

J is TRBJ2-5 and V is TRBV11-3; the TCRdb call, TRBD1, lacks DNA for checking. The CDR3 has 14 residues. From germline, CDR1 is SGHNT and CDR2 YENEEA. The CDR3 sequence: CASSSYRGGETQYF.

The J gene is TRBJ2-3, the V gene TRBV28; TCRdb lists TRBD2, though no DNA is available to test this call. The CDR3 loop spans 17 amino acids. Germline CDR1 MDHEN, CDR2 SYDVKM. CDR3 residues: CASSLASGRAEEDTQYF.

The chain recombines TRBV10-3 with TRBJ2-1. The CDR3 is made up of 13 amino acids. CDR1 ENHRY and CDR2 SYGVKD come from the germline V gene. Here the CDR3 reads CAISSNSYNEQFF.

The chain links TRBV20-1 to TRBJ2-1; the D call of TRBD2 rests on TCRdb alone, since no DNA is present to check it. The CDR3 covers 13 residues. Germline V CDR1 and CDR2: DFQATT, SNEGSKA (reference sequence). CDR3 protein: CSASPSENNEQFF.

The chain carries TRBV6-6 and TRBJ2-7; TCRdb's assignment of TRBD1 cannot be checked, as there is no DNA. The CDR3 is made up of 14 amino acids. Looked up from germline, CDR1 is MNHNY and CDR2 is SVGAGI (reference sequence). CDR3 region: CASRPIPGADEQYF.

The chain is built from TRBV9 and TRBJ1-1; checking the TCRdb D call of TRBD1 is not possible without DNA. The CDR3 is 13 residues long. Germline V gives CDR1 SGDLS, CDR2 YYNGEE. The CDR3 protein is CASSSRDSLEAFF. Combining the CDR3 with reference TRBV9 and TRBJ1-1 gives the whole variable domain DSGVTQTPKHLITATGQRVTLRCSPRSGDLSVYWYQQSLDQGLQFLIQYYNGEERAKGNILERFSAQQFPDLHSELNLSSLELGDSALYFCASSSRDSLEAFFGQGTRLTVV.

The chain links TRBV4-1 to TRBJ2-7; with no DNA, the TCRdb D assignment of TRBD1 cannot be verified. This CDR3 spans 15 amino acids. Looked up from germline, CDR1 is MGHRA and CDR2 is YSYEKL. The CDR3 loop is CASSPRQGPSYEQYF.

This chain links TRBV12-5 with TRBJ2-2. The germline V gene encodes CDR1 LGHNT and CDR2 FRNRAP. The CDR3 has 13 residues. This CDR3 is CASGLSNGGELFF.

The gene calls are TRBV20-1 and TRBJ2-2; the D call of TRBD2 rests on TCRdb alone, since no DNA is present to check it. Germline V CDR1 and CDR2: DFQATT, SNEGSKA (reference sequence). This CDR3 has 15 residues. The CDR3 region is CSASDVGRESGELFF.

V usage is TRBV12-3 or TRBV12-4 and J usage is TRBJ2-4; there is no DNA to check the TCRdb D call of TRBD1. The CDR3 length is 13 residues. CDR3 residues: CASSLDRDDIQYF.

The chain carries TRBV12-3 or TRBV12-4 and TRBJ1-5; TCRdb indicates TRBD1, and absent DNA this call remains unverified. The CDR3 loop spans 17 amino acids. This chain's CDR3 is CASSPGGATISNQPQHF.

The rearrangement uses TRBV12-5 and TRBJ2-5; no DNA is available, so the TRBD2 call from TCRdb remains unchecked. CDR1 and CDR2 from the germline V gene are LGHNT and FRNRAP. This CDR3 has 16 residues. The CDR3 loop reads CASGPPTGASRETQYF.

V gene TRBV2 combines with J gene TRBJ2-7. This CDR3 is built from 12 residues. Germline V CDR1 and CDR2: SNHLY, FYNNEI. This chain's CDR3 is CASSFLTYEQYF.

The J gene is TRBJ2-1, the V gene TRBV3-1; TCRdb outputs TRBD1, but without DNA this stays unchecked. CDR1 is LGHDT and CDR2 is YNNKEL in the germline V gene (reference sequence). The CDR3 extends over 15 amino acids. The CDR3 is CASSGGQWEYNEQFF.

The CDR3 loop reads CASSGGLAGNEQFF. The genes are TRBV25-1 and TRBJ2-1; the D gene TCRdb calls, TRBD2, cannot be checked with no DNA. The CDR3 is made up of 14 amino acids. Germline assignment: CDR1 MGHDK and CDR2 SYGVNS.